The 22 T cell receptor beta chains presented below share a single source sample, sequenced in a study of cytomegalovirus exposure and HLA in healthy donors. The PCR ran on 60 Vbeta and 13 Jbeta primers. Some clones are missing from TCRdb's copy, which holds only in-frame ones; the method was immunoSEQ multiplex PCR. Here the sample spans more than 130,000 clones, around 80% being singletons. The sequenced material came from PBMCs. The origin of the receptors is a man aged 30 to 45 in good health and CMV-seronegative.

This clone was counted between two and nine times. The rearrangement uses TRBV6-6 and TRBJ2-7; 9 positions agree with TRBD2. The CDR3 sequence is 15 residues long. The V segment lost 6 bases and the J segment 7 bases; nucleotides outside the gene matches: 13. CDR1 is MNHNY and CDR2 is SVGAGI in the germline V gene (reference sequence). DNA of the CDR3: TGTGCCAGCAGGGGCGTGGGGCTAGCGGGACAAGAGCAGTACTTC. Translating it yields CASRGVGLAGQEQYF.

The chain uses TRBV28 and TRBJ1-1; TRBD1 is a possible D gene (5 bases). CDR1 and CDR2 (germline): MDHEN, SYDVKM. This CDR3 spans 14 amino acids. Between the trimmed V and J ends, which lost 4 bases and 1 base, there was a span of 10 bases. The CDR3 DNA reads as TGTGCCAGCAGTTGGGGGAGGGGGAACACTGAAGCTTTCTTT. It translates to CASSWGRGNTEAFF.

In its sample, this clone was seen once. V and J are TRBV5-1 and TRBJ2-7; no definite D call. Germline values: CDR1 SGHRS, CDR2 YFSETQ. The V and J ends lost 0 bases and 1 base respectively, with 14 bases between them. This CDR3 is built from 16 residues. The CDR3 spells CASSLGAQQLSYEQYF. The CDR3 coding sequence is TGCGCCAGCAGCTTGGGAGCACAACAACTATCCTACGAGCAGTACTTC.

V usage is TRBV10-2 and J usage is TRBJ2-5, with unresolved D. Germline CDR1 reads WSHSY; CDR2 reads SAAADI. The CDR3 has 15 residues. V lost 5 bases and J lost 1, with 14 bases in between. CDR3 sequence (DNA): TGCGCCAGCAGTCAACAGCAAACCTTCCAAGAGACCCAGTACTTC. Its translation is CASSQQQTFQETQYF.

This chain joins TRBV7-9 and TRBJ2-1; no clear D gene. Germline-derived CDR1 and CDR2 are SEHNR and FQNEAQ (reference sequence). The germline V and J ends were trimmed by 7 bases and 7 bases, with 23 bases remaining between them. CDR3 size: 16 residues. CDR3 sequence reads: CASTQLQLRKLNEQFF. Written as DNA, the CDR3 is TGTGCCAGCACCCAGCTTCAGTTGCGGAAACTGAATGAGCAGTTCTTC.

This clone has only one observation. This sequence joins TRBV2 and TRBJ2-1, with TRBD2 matching over 8 bases. After removal of 7 bases from V and 0 bases from J, the junction contained 2 bases not matched to a gene. CDR1 is SNHLY, CDR2 FYNNEI, per germline. The CDR3 runs to 14 residues. Written as DNA, the CDR3 is TGTGCCAGCATAGCGGGGAGCTCCTACAATGAGCAGTTCTTC. It codes for CASIAGSSYNEQFF.

There are many counts of this clone. This sample also contains other DNA sequences that code for the same CDR3. The gene calls are TRBV5-4 and TRBJ1-1; 8 bases are a match to TRBD1. The V segment lost 0 bases and the J segment 8 bases; nucleotides outside the gene matches: 3. The CDR3 sequence is 13 residues long. Germline V gene lookup returns CDR1 SGHNT and CDR2 YYREEE (reference sequence). For the CDR3, the DNA is TGTGCCAGCAGCTTGGGGACAGGGAGAGAAGCTTTCTTT. Translated, it gives CASSLGTGREAFF.

This clone was recorded once. V gene TRBV5-4 combines with J gene TRBJ1-2, with TRBD1 matching over 7 bases. Trimming cost V 4 bases and J 8 bases; bases outside gene matches: 5. This CDR3 spans 12 amino acids. Germline CDR1 is SGHNT and CDR2 is YYREEE (reference sequence). The CDR3 here is CASSRGQSGYTF. The DNA of the CDR3 is TGTGCCAGCAGCCGGGGACAGAGCGGCTACACCTTC.

This clone was counted a few times. This chain connects TRBV5-6 to TRBJ1-1, with D perhaps TRBD1 (5 bases). From germline, CDR1 is SGHDT and CDR2 YYEEEE. V lost 2 bases and J lost 4, with 9 bases in between. The CDR3 covers 13 residues. The DNA for the CDR3 is TGTGCCAGCAGCTTCTGGGGGGGCACTGAAGCTTTCTTT. Protein sequence: CASSFWGGTEAFF.

This sequence joins TRBV28 and TRBJ2-5, with D possibly TRBD2 on 6 matching bases. Germline values: CDR1 MDHEN, CDR2 SYDVKM. CDR3 length: 18 residues. V was pared by 1 base and J by 3 bases, with 21 bases between. CDR3 protein: CASSLLWSSRESEETQYF. The CDR3, as DNA: TGTGCCAGCAGTTTATTGTGGAGCTCGCGGGAATCCGAAGAGACCCAGTACTTC.

The chain is built from TRBV10-2 and TRBJ2-7; unclear D gene. Germline-derived CDR1 and CDR2 are WSHSY and SAAADI. Trimming pared 7 bases from V and 2 bases from J, leaving 18 bases between. CDR3 size: 15 residues. For the CDR3, the DNA is TGCGCCAGCACCATCAACAGCCCCCCAGCCTACGAGCAGTACTTC. Translation gives CASTINSPPAYEQYF.

This chain uses TRBV7-9 with TRBJ1-2; D perhaps matches TRBD1 (5 bases). V gave up 5 bases and J gave up 4 bases, with 20 bases separating them. In germline, CDR1 is SEHNR, CDR2 FQNEAQ (reference sequence). The CDR3 runs to 16 residues. The chain's CDR3 is CASSQGWQNPFYGYTF. The CDR3 bases are TGTGCCAGCAGCCAGGGTTGGCAGAATCCTTTCTATGGCTACACCTTC.

In this sample, this clone turned up once. V usage is TRBV11-2 and J usage is TRBJ2-2, with 7 bases aligning to TRBD1. The CDR3 is 18 residues long. Germline loops: CDR1 SGHAT, CDR2 FQNNGV. V lost 7 bases to trimming and J lost 0 bases; unmatched junction nucleotides: 14. The CDR3 DNA reads TGTGCCAGCACCGAAAGAGGGACAGCTATTCCGAACACCGGGGAGCTGTTTTTT. This codes for CASTERGTAIPNTGELFF.

The rearrangement uses TRBV5-1 and TRBJ1-2, with 7 bases identical to TRBD1. In germline, CDR1 is SGHRS, CDR2 YFSETQ. This CDR3 comprises 14 residues. V lost 4 bases, J lost 6 bases, and 9 bases stayed unmatched. Here the CDR3 DNA reads TGCGCCAGCAGCACCGGGACAGAGACGCATGGCTACACCTTC. Its translation is CASSTGTETHGYTF.

The chain couples TRBV28 to TRBJ1-5; D not certain. This CDR3 has 14 residues. The V end was cut by 6 bases, the J end by 2 bases, with 11 bases between. Germline assignment: CDR1 MDHEN and CDR2 SYDVKM. CDR3 protein: CASSPELGNQPQHF. CDR3 DNA sequence: TGTGCCAGCAGCCCCGAGTTGGGCAATCAGCCCCAGCATTTT.

The chain employs TRBV14 and TRBJ2-1; a weak D match, TRBD2 (7 bases). CDR1 and CDR2 from the germline V gene are SGHDN and FVKESK. The length of the CDR3 is 15 residues. The ends were cut back, 2 bases at V and 6 bases at J, with 14 bases in the middle. The CDR3 bases are TGTGCCAGCAGCCAAAGGGGGGGTAGGGGCAATGAGCAGTTCTTC. Translation gives CASSQRGGRGNEQFF.

The rearrangement links TRBV28 to TRBJ2-7; the D is unclear. Germline loops: CDR1 MDHEN, CDR2 SYDVKM. The CDR3 is 13 residues long. Trimming shortened V by 8 bases and J by 3 bases, and 14 bases separated the two germline ends. The CDR3 nucleotides are TGTGCCAGCCACAGTGGGTTCTACTACGAGCAGTACTTC. Amino acid sequence: CASHSGFYYEQYF.

In its sample, this clone ranks as medium-sized. The chain couples TRBV6-1 to TRBJ2-5, with 9 bases lining up with TRBD1. J was trimmed by 1 base and V by 2 bases; bases with no gene match: 2. CDR3 length equals 15 residues. Germline assignment: CDR1 MNHNS and CDR2 SASEGT. The CDR3 DNA reads as TGTGCCAGCAGTGAACTGACAGGGGGCCAAGAGACCCAGTACTTC. This translates into CASSELTGGQETQYF.

This clone was seen once. This chain joins TRBV9 and TRBJ2-3, with TRBD2 matching over 7 bases. This CDR3 has 11 residues. Trimming took 3 bases from V and 8 from J; bases not matched to a gene: 0. Germline assignment: CDR1 SGDLS and CDR2 YYNGEE. Written as DNA, the CDR3 is TGTGCCAGCAGCGGGGAGGGTACGCAGTATTTT. Translated: CASSGEGTQYF.

The chain couples TRBV4-1 to TRBJ2-5, with TRBD2 matching over 11 bases. Trimming cost V 5 bases and J 4 bases; bases outside gene matches: 15. This CDR3 contains 18 residues. Germline CDR1 is MGHRA and CDR2 is YSYEKL. The CDR3 bases are TGCGCCAGCAGCTCTACCCCTAGCGGGGGGATATTGCGAGAGACCCAGTACTTC. Encoded protein: CASSSTPSGGILRETQYF.

The rearrangement links TRBV29-1 to TRBJ2-7; 8 bases align to TRBD1. In germline, CDR1 is SQVTM, CDR2 ANQGSEA. The CDR3 sequence is 14 residues long. The V segment lost 8 bases and the J segment 2 bases; nucleotides outside the gene matches: 11. The CDR3 loop reads CSQPGTGYAYEQYF. The CDR3, as DNA: TGCAGCCAGCCCGGGACAGGCTATGCCTACGAGCAGTACTTC.

V and J are TRBV19 and TRBJ2-1, with TRBD2 matching 9 bases. Looked up from germline, CDR1 is LNHDA and CDR2 is SQIVND (reference sequence). The V segment lost 5 bases and the J segment 6 bases; nucleotides outside the gene matches: 5. This CDR3 is 14 amino acids long. The CDR3 bases are TGTGCCAGTAGTTTGACTAGCGGACCCAATGAGCAGTTCTTC. The encoded protein is CASSLTSGPNEQFF.